The 31 T cell receptor beta chains presented below share a single source sample, sequenced in a study of human thymus T cells. Thymic material originated from resections removed in the course of corrective heart surgery. Libraries were prepared by immunoSEQ multiplex PCR; TCRdb keeps only in-frame clonotypes and omits some of them. The sample includes about 78,000 clones, 90% to 97% of them seen just once. Sequencing was done on a sample of thymus tissue. The receptors derive from a boy in the first two years of life with a congenital heart defect but otherwise immunologically healthy.

This chain uses TRBV5-1 with TRBJ2-4; 7 bases are a match to TRBD1. V dropped 5 bases and J dropped 0; count of bases not matched to a gene: 14. Germline V gene sequence: CDR1 SGHRS, CDR2 YFSETQ. The CDR3 has 18 amino acids. The CDR3 reads CASSKHSVGTVAKNIQYF. For the CDR3, the DNA is TGCGCCAGCAGTAAACATTCTGTGGGGACAGTAGCCAAAAACATTCAGTACTTC.

V and J are TRBV6-5 and TRBJ2-1; perhaps D is TRBD1 or TRBD2 (5 bases each). With 2 bases removed from V and 7 bases from J, the gap between germline ends came to 9 bases. Germline values: CDR1 MNHEY, CDR2 SVGAGI. The CDR3 runs 13 residues. The CDR3: CASSYIGGNEQFF. CDR3 sequence (DNA): TGTGCCAGCAGTTACATTGGGGGTAATGAGCAGTTCTTC.

The chain uses TRBV7-8 and TRBJ1-5, with D hard to call. Germline CDR1 and CDR2: SGHVS and FQNEAQ. Trimming cost V 3 bases and J 0 bases, with 9 bases left between them. The CDR3 has 15 amino acids. The CDR3 DNA sequence: TGTGCCAGCAGCTTTTCGCAGTATAGCAATCAGCCCCAGCATTTT. It yields the protein CASSFSQYSNQPQHF. Supplemented by reference TRBV7-8 and TRBJ1-5, the full variable domain reads GAGVSQSPRYKVAKRGQDVALRCDPISGHVSLFWYQQALGQGPEFLTYFQNEAQLDKSGLPSDRFFAERPEGSVSTLKIQRTQQEDSAVYLCASSFSQYSNQPQHFGDGTRLSIL.

This chain joins TRBV5-1 and TRBJ1-1, with D perhaps TRBD1 (5 bases). The germline V gene encodes CDR1 SGHRS and CDR2 YFSETQ. The CDR3 contains 16 residues. Trimming removed 3 bases at V and 1 base at J, with 16 bases between. CDR3 amino acids: CASSSSTGRANTEAFF. CDR3 coding DNA: TGCGCCAGCAGCTCTTCCACCGGCAGGGCGAACACTGAAGCTTTCTTT.

The rearrangement uses TRBV6-6 and TRBJ2-3; 8 positions agree with TRBD2. Germline V gives CDR1 MNHNY, CDR2 SVGAGI (reference sequence). V shed 5 bases and J 5 bases; nucleotides not matched to a gene: 12. This CDR3 has 16 residues. CDR3 amino acids: CASSPPGLDLGDTQYF. The DNA for the CDR3 is TGTGCCAGCAGTCCGCCGGGACTAGACCTCGGAGATACGCAGTATTTT.

This rearrangement joins TRBV4-2 to TRBJ2-1, with 8 bases identical to TRBD1. The CDR3 loop spans 20 amino acids. The germline V gene encodes CDR1 LGHNA and CDR2 YNFKEQ. J lost 0 bases, V lost 3 bases, and 16 bases had no gene match. This chain's CDR3 is CASSHRDRSTYLDSYNEQFF. The CDR3 DNA reads TGTGCCAGCAGCCATAGGGACAGGTCCACTTATCTGGACTCCTACAATGAGCAGTTCTTC.

The chain carries TRBV11-3 and TRBJ2-1; D is undetermined. V was cut by 0 bases and J by 5 bases, with 5 bases left in between. Per the germline V gene, CDR1 is SGHNT and CDR2 is YENEEA. The CDR3 sequence is 13 residues long. CDR3 loop: CASSLDNNNEQFF. CDR3 sequence (DNA): TGTGCCAGCAGCTTAGATAACAACAATGAGCAGTTCTTC.

The chain recombines TRBV29-1 with TRBJ1-4, with D hard to call. Germline assignment: CDR1 SQVTM and CDR2 ANQGSEA. Trimming pared 5 bases from V and 5 bases from J, leaving 6 bases between. This CDR3 has 11 residues. The CDR3 sequence is CSVSANEKLFF. CDR3 DNA sequence: TGCAGCGTTTCAGCAAATGAAAAACTGTTTTTT.

This chain joins TRBV5-1 and TRBJ1-4; D remains unclear. CDR1 and CDR2 from the germline V gene are SGHRS and YFSETQ. The CDR3 is made up of 16 amino acids. V was clipped by 2 bases and J by 0 bases, with 11 bases between them. The CDR3 region is CASSFRGLATNEKLFF. CDR3 bases: TGCGCCAGCAGCTTTAGAGGGTTGGCAACTAATGAAAAACTGTTTTTT. The full variable domain, in which reference TRBV5-1 and TRBJ1-4 provide the parts outside the CDR3, is KAGVTQTPRYLIKTRGQQVTLSCSPISGHRSVSWYQQTPGQGLQFLFEYFSETQRNKGNFPGRFSGRQFSNSRSEMNVSTLELGDSALYLCASSFRGLATNEKLFFGSGTQLSVL.

This sequence joins TRBV4-2 and TRBJ1-2; 8 bases match TRBD1. V trimming: 0 bases; J trimming: 3 bases; junction bases outside the gene matches: 12. Germline CDR1 reads LGHNA; CDR2 reads YNFKEQ. The CDR3 totals 18 residues. The CDR3 coding sequence is TGTGCCAGCAGCCAAGAGGGGGCATCAGGACAGGGCCACTATGGCTACACCTTC. Translation: CASSQEGASGQGHYGYTF.

Note on this clone: Compared with germline, one end of the junction differs, possibly owing to a read error. The chain uses TRBV9 and TRBJ1-2, with D uncertain. The CDR3 extends over 10 amino acids. Looked up from germline, CDR1 is SGDLS and CDR2 is YYNGEE. The CDR3 DNA reads TGTGCCAGCAGTGAGGAGAGGTCTCTCTTC. This gives the protein CASSEERSLF. The full variable domain, its missing parts supplied by reference TRBV9 and TRBJ1-2, is DSGVTQTPKHLITATGQRVTLRCSPRSGDLSVYWYQQSLDQGLQFLIQYYNGEERAKGNILERFSAQQFPDLHSELNLSSLELGDSALYFCASSEERSLFGSGTRLTVV.

This sequence joins TRBV11-2 and TRBJ1-6, with D perhaps TRBD1 (6 bases). This CDR3 comprises 15 residues. V lost 0 bases and J lost 5, with 8 bases in between. In germline, CDR1 is SGHAT, CDR2 FQNNGV. CDR3 sequence reads: CASSLDRGNNSPLHF. CDR3 DNA: TGTGCCAGCAGCTTAGACAGGGGCAATAATTCACCCCTCCACTTT.

DNA for the CDR3: TGTGCCAGCAGGCCGCCCGGGACAGGGTCCGATGAGCAGTTCTTC. Encoded protein: CASRPPGTGSDEQFF. The chain uses TRBV7-2 and TRBJ2-1, with TRBD1 identical over 9 bases. J lost 8 bases, V lost 6 bases, and 11 bases had no gene match. There are 15 residues in the CDR3. Germline values: CDR1 SGHTA, CDR2 FQGNSA.

This clone was seen only once. This rearrangement joins TRBV4-3 to TRBJ2-7; 8 nucleotides align to TRBD2. Unmatched junction bases numbered 4, after V lost 0 bases and J lost 0 bases. The CDR3 totals 16 residues. Germline loops: CDR1 LGHNA, CDR2 YSLEER. The CDR3 nucleotides read TGCGCCAGCAGCCAAGATCAGGGGACTAGCTCCTACGAGCAGTACTTC. Amino acid sequence: CASSQDQGTSSYEQYF.

The rearrangement joins TRBV6-4 to TRBJ1-3, with TRBD1 as a possible D gene (5 bases). Germline V gene lookup returns CDR1 MRHNA and CDR2 SNTAGT. Trimming pared 2 bases from V and 4 bases from J, leaving 12 bases between. This CDR3 region has 15 residues. CDR3 sequence reads: CASSDMGTHGNTIYF. In DNA form, the CDR3 reads TGTGCCAGCAGTGACATGGGGACGCACGGAAACACCATATATTTT.

CDR3 sequence (DNA): TGCAGCTCCTGGTACCGGGCCGAGAAAGAGACCCAGTACTTC. This encodes CSSWYRAEKETQYF. The chain combines TRBV29-1 with TRBJ2-5; D ambiguous. The length of the CDR3 is 14 residues. Germline lookup yields CDR1 SQVTM and CDR2 ANQGSEA. V was trimmed by 8 bases and J by 3 bases, leaving 19 bases between them.

The gene calls are TRBV5-6 and TRBJ2-5, with D possibly matching TRBD1 (6 bases). Germline CDR1 is SGHDT and CDR2 is YYEEEE. Trimming shortened V by 3 bases and J by 1 base, and 16 bases separated the two germline ends. CDR3 size: 16 residues. The CDR3 spells CASSCSGKGGQETQYF. The CDR3 coding sequence is TGTGCCAGCAGCTGCTCAGGGAAAGGGGGCCAAGAGACCCAGTACTTC.

The chain carries TRBV11-2 and TRBJ2-7, with no clear D. Germline V gives CDR1 SGHAT, CDR2 FQNNGV. The CDR3 is made up of 13 amino acids. Deletions cut 7 bases from V and 2 bases from J, with 12 bases between. The CDR3 region is CASTQIDPYEQYF. CDR3 DNA: TGTGCCAGCACCCAGATTGACCCCTACGAGCAGTACTTC. The whole variable domain, filled in from reference TRBV11-2 and TRBJ2-7, reads EAGVAQSPRYKIIEKRQSVAFWCNPISGHATLYWYQQILGQGPKLLIQFQNNGVVDDSQLPKDRFSAERLKGVDSTLKIQPAKLEDSAVYLCASTQIDPYEQYFGPGTRLTVT.

The genes are TRBV13 and TRBJ1-5; TRBD1 is a possible D gene (6 bases). Germline lookup yields CDR1 PRHDT and CDR2 FYEKMQ (reference sequence). This CDR3 has 14 residues. V shed 2 bases and J shed 6 bases, with 11 bases lying between them. CDR3 loop: CASSLRRGGQPQHF. The CDR3, as DNA: TGTGCCAGCAGCTTACGCAGGGGAGGTCAGCCCCAGCATTTT.

This sequence joins TRBV28 and TRBJ1-6, with 7 bases that match TRBD1. Germline V CDR1 and CDR2: MDHEN, SYDVKM. The V gene end was trimmed by 3 bases and the J gene end by 6 bases; junction bases not matched to a gene: 5. This CDR3 region has 15 residues. The CDR3: CASSFMDRSNSPLHF. The CDR3 bases are TGTGCCAGCAGTTTTATGGACAGGAGTAATTCACCCCTCCACTTT.

V is TRBV9 and J is TRBJ1-2; 10 bases line up with TRBD1. Trimming took 4 bases from V and 8 from J; bases not matched to a gene: 14. This CDR3 region has 16 residues. The germline CDR1 and CDR2 sequences are SGDLS and YYNGEE. The CDR3, as DNA: TGTGCCAGCAGCCCGGAGGTAGGGGGACAGGGGTTAGGCTACACCTTC. It is translated as CASSPEVGGQGLGYTF.

V usage is TRBV30 and J usage is TRBJ1-1; D is unresolved. This CDR3 region has 14 residues. Germline CDR1 and CDR2: GTSNPN and SVGIG (reference sequence). DNA for the CDR3: TGTGCTACCACCGCCGGTCCCATGAACACTGAAGCTTTCTTT. Translation gives CATTAGPMNTEAFF. Variable domain in full (rest from reference TRBV30 and TRBJ1-1): SQTIHQWPATLVQPVGSPLSLECTVEGTSNPNLYWYRQAAGRGLQLLFYSVGIGQISSEVPQNLSASRPQDRQFILSSKKLLLSDSGFYLCATTAGPMNTEAFFGQGTRLTVV.

The chain couples TRBV7-9 to TRBJ1-1; D not certain. Germline-derived CDR1 and CDR2 are SEHNR and FQNEAQ (reference sequence). Trimming took 7 bases from V and 3 from J, leaving 12 bases between them. This CDR3 is 13 amino acids long. As DNA, the CDR3 is TGTGCCAGCAATCATCCAGGCGACACTGAAGCTTTCTTT. Translation: CASNHPGDTEAFF. Variable domain in full (rest from reference TRBV7-9 and TRBJ1-1): DTGVSQNPRHKITKRGQNVTFRCDPISEHNRLYWYRQTLGQGPEFLTYFQNEAQLEKSRLLSDRFSAERPKGSFSTLEIQRTEQGDSAMYLCASNHPGDTEAFFGQGTRLTVV.

This rearrangement joins TRBV28 to TRBJ2-7; D may be TRBD2 (7 bases). CDR3 size: 15 residues. The V end was cut by 6 bases, the J end by 7 bases, with 22 bases between. Germline V CDR1 and CDR2: MDHEN, SYDVKM. The DNA for the CDR3 is TGTGCCAGCAGATCTCAAGGGGGGGCCGGGGGTGAGCAGTACTTC. The encoded protein is CASRSQGGAGGEQYF.

This chain uses TRBV4-2 with TRBJ1-6, with D unresolved. Trimming took off 0 bases at V and 7 bases at J, with 4 bases between the two ends. This CDR3 is built from 13 residues. Germline V gene lookup returns CDR1 LGHNA and CDR2 YNFKEQ. The CDR3 region has the DNA TGTGCCAGCAGCCAAGACTCCAATTCACCCCTCCACTTT. Residues: CASSQDSNSPLHF.

J is TRBJ2-7 and V is TRBV27, with a possible D match to TRBD1 (5 bases). Germline CDR1 is MNHEY and CDR2 is SMNVEV (reference sequence). V lost 11 bases and J 3 bases, leaving 29 bases between the germline ends. The CDR3 is made up of 17 amino acids. The CDR3 sequence is CASRTSGHHRTVYEQYF. The CDR3 DNA reads as TGTGCCTCCCGAACCTCAGGACACCACCGTACCGTCTACGAGCAGTACTTC.

The chain uses TRBV30 and TRBJ2-7, with D possibly being TRBD2 (6 bases). The germline V and J ends were trimmed by 2 bases and 1 base, with 15 bases remaining between them. The CDR3 is 15 residues long. CDR1 and CDR2 (germline): GTSNPN, SVGIG (reference sequence). The CDR3: CAWSPSWRGSYEQYF. For the CDR3, the DNA is TGTGCCTGGAGTCCCTCATGGCGGGGATCCTACGAGCAGTACTTC. The whole variable domain, filled in from reference TRBV30 and TRBJ2-7, reads SQTIHQWPATLVQPVGSPLSLECTVEGTSNPNLYWYRQAAGRGLQLLFYSVGIGQISSEVPQNLSASRPQDRQFILSSKKLLLSDSGFYLCAWSPSWRGSYEQYFGPGTRLTVT.

The rearrangement links TRBV19 to TRBJ1-5; maybe TRBD1 (6 bases). V lost 3 bases and J lost 9, with 12 bases in between. The CDR3 has 13 residues. The germline V gene has CDR1 LNHDA and CDR2 SQIVND (reference sequence). The CDR3 loop is CASSMGDTRPQHF. The CDR3 nucleotides read TGTGCCAGTAGTATGGGGGACACCCGGCCCCAGCATTTT.

The rearrangement joins TRBV19 to TRBJ1-1; TRBD1 agrees at 9 bases. The trim removed 2 bases at V and 7 bases at J, leaving 2 bases unmatched. The CDR3 spans 13 residues. Per germline, CDR1 LNHDA and CDR2 SQIVND (reference sequence). The CDR3 loop is CASSIWDRDEAFF. CDR3 DNA: TGTGCCAGTAGTATATGGGACAGGGATGAAGCTTTCTTT.

The V gene is TRBV7-9, the J gene TRBJ1-2; D gene unclear. This CDR3 contains 14 residues. The V end was cut by 1 base, the J end by 8 bases, with 14 bases between. CDR1 is SEHNR, CDR2 FQNEAQ, per germline (reference sequence). The CDR3 spells CASSLGSLGRGYTF. CDR3 nucleotide sequence: TGTGCCAGCAGCTTAGGCTCCTTGGGAAGGGGCTACACCTTC.

The V gene is TRBV5-8, the J gene TRBJ2-1; a possible D gene is TRBD2 (7 bases). The CDR3 has 20 amino acids. Trimming took off 8 bases at V and 9 bases at J, with 39 bases between the two ends. Germline CDR1 is SGHTS and CDR2 is YDEGEE. CDR3 amino acids: CASQYPGGNIAAGEDVEQFF. CDR3 nucleotides: TGTGCCAGTCAGTACCCGGGGGGCAATATAGCTGCGGGAGAGGATGTTGAGCAGTTCTTC.